Given below is one TCR beta chain in context. Antigen specificity is unknown. The germline CDR1 and CDR2 sequences are SGHNT and YENEEA. Deletions cut 2 bases from V and 4 bases from J, with 20 bases between. This CDR3 has 17 amino acids. The data belong to a study of CD8 T cells in ankylosing spondylitis. Study outcomes and limitations: Some motif variants were previously reported in reactive arthritis synovial fluid and blood. Disease-linked clones were CD8+ and relatively rare in peripheral blood. In ankylosing spondylitis blood, a motif of seven to nine highly homologous TCR beta variants appeared characteristic. According to the report, clones linked to the disease were significantly enriched in matched synovial fluid samples taken from ankylosing spondylitis patients.

Preparation of TCR beta libraries was done by quantitative 5'-RACE with molecular barcodes. TCRdb fed the 5' RACE reads into MiXCR, producing one record per CDR3 protein. Here the sample spans over 450,000 distinct CDR3 sequences, roughly 13% being singletons. Sequencing input: blood, either unsorted or a sorted T cell fraction (not recorded which). This chain joins TRBV11-3 and TRBJ2-5; a possible D gene is TRBD2 (5 bases). The origin of this receptor is a male donor with ankylosing spondylitis. CDR3 nucleotides: TGTGCCAGCAGCTTAAGACGGCACAGCGGATCTGGAGAGACCCAGTACTTC. Its protein is CASSLRRHSGSGETQYF.